One sample yielded the 27 T cell receptor beta chains listed below, sequenced in a study of monozygotic twins with inflammatory bowel disease. Reanalyzing the 5' RACE reads, TCRdb keeps one entry per CDR3 protein, without DNA. This sample's table has around 370,000 distinct CDR3 sequences. The sequencing input was blood. These receptor sequences come from a human donor with ulcerative colitis or Crohn's disease, or a healthy co-twin of an affected twin (not recorded which).

The chain has TRBV20-1 and TRBJ2-7; with no DNA, the TCRdb D assignment of TRBD1 cannot be verified. The CDR3 extends over 17 amino acids. CDR1 and CDR2 (germline): DFQATT, SNEGSKA (reference sequence). CDR3 protein: CSARDRGWTATAYEQYF.

The gene calls are TRBV6-5 and TRBJ2-3; lacking DNA, the TRBD2 call made by TCRdb goes unchecked. The CDR3 has 18 residues. CDR1 and CDR2 (germline): MNHEY, SVGAGI. The CDR3: CASSYHLGLAGGKDTQYF.

CDR3: CASSPWDRDTGELFF. The chain is built from TRBV5-1 and TRBJ2-2; TCRdb proposes TRBD1, but this gene call is untestable without DNA. CDR1 is SGHRS and CDR2 is YFSETQ in the germline V gene. The CDR3 is 15 amino acids.

The chain has TRBV7-2 and TRBJ2-7. The CDR3 is 15 residues long. Germline-derived CDR1 and CDR2 are SGHTA and FQGNSA. The CDR3 loop is CASRPSGSISYEQYF.

This chain joins TRBV4-2 and TRBJ1-6; TCRdb outputs TRBD1, but without DNA this stays unchecked. The CDR3 sequence is 17 residues long. CDR1 LGHNA and CDR2 YNFKEQ come from the germline V gene. The CDR3 reads CASSQVQVGTADSPLHF.

The chain uses TRBV19 and TRBJ2-2; TCRdb designates TRBD1, a call that cannot be tested without DNA. The CDR3 loop spans 14 amino acids. Germline V lookup: CDR1 LNHDA, CDR2 SQIVND (reference sequence). CDR3 in amino acids: CASRGWGASGELFF.

The J gene is TRBJ2-7, the V gene TRBV4-1; TCRdb picks TRBD2, but there is no DNA to check that call. CDR3 length: 13 amino acids. The germline gives CDR1 MGHRA, CDR2 YSYEKL. CDR3 in amino acids: CASSQGEVWEQYF.

This chain connects TRBV5-1 to TRBJ1-1; absent DNA, TCRdb's TRBD1 call cannot be checked. This CDR3 has 16 residues. Germline V gene sequence: CDR1 SGHRS, CDR2 YFSETQ. The CDR3 reads CASSYYGRGRGTEAFF.

The CDR3 protein is CASSLRGMGNTGELFF. This chain links TRBV11-3 with TRBJ2-2; the D call of TRBD1 rests on TCRdb alone, since no DNA is present to check it. The germline CDR1 and CDR2 sequences are SGHNT and YENEEA. The CDR3 is 16 amino acids.

The rearrangement uses TRBV4-1 and TRBJ1-1; TCRdb outputs TRBD1, but without DNA this stays unchecked. The CDR3 totals 16 residues. The germline V gene encodes CDR1 MGHRA and CDR2 YSYEKL. The CDR3 sequence is CASSHRMNRGDTEAFF.

The chain joins TRBV20-1 to TRBJ2-2. CDR3 length equals 13 residues. Germline V CDR1 and CDR2: DFQATT, SNEGSKA (reference sequence). This CDR3 is CSARAPATGELFF.

V is TRBV5-1 and J is TRBJ2-1; TCRdb outputs TRBD1, but without DNA this stays unchecked. The CDR3 covers 15 residues. CDR1 and CDR2 from the germline V gene are SGHRS and YFSETQ. CDR3 sequence: CASSSALLSYNEQFF. The complete variable domain, with remaining parts taken from reference TRBV5-1 and TRBJ2-1, reads KAGVTQTPRYLIKTRGQQVTLSCSPISGHRSVSWYQQTPGQGLQFLFEYFSETQRNKGNFPGRFSGRQFSNSRSEMNVSTLELGDSALYLCASSSALLSYNEQFFGPGTRLTVL.

The chain recombines TRBV3-1 with TRBJ2-3; no DNA is available, so the TRBD2 call from TCRdb remains unchecked. Looked up from germline, CDR1 is LGHDT and CDR2 is YNNKEL (reference sequence). This CDR3 comprises 13 residues. This chain's CDR3 is CASSQEGVDTQYF.

The V gene is TRBV7-9, the J gene TRBJ2-7; TCRdb's D gene call, TRBD1, goes unchecked for lack of DNA. The germline V gene encodes CDR1 SEHNR and CDR2 FQNEAQ (reference sequence). This CDR3 comprises 14 residues. This CDR3 reads CASSLNGQGPEQYF.

This chain links TRBV7-9 with TRBJ2-7; TCRdb lists TRBD1, though no DNA is available to test this call. Germline V lookup: CDR1 SEHNR, CDR2 FQNEAQ (reference sequence). The CDR3 is 16 residues long. CDR3 protein: CASSLPRGGSSYEQYF.

The rearrangement joins TRBV5-1 to TRBJ2-5; with no DNA, the TCRdb D assignment of TRBD1 cannot be verified. The CDR3 consists of 18 residues. CDR1 is SGHRS and CDR2 is YFSETQ in the germline V gene. The CDR3 here is CASSLSGTGGSFSETQYF.

The chain is built from TRBV6-5 and TRBJ2-1; TCRdb's D gene call, TRBD2, goes unchecked for lack of DNA. CDR3 length: 14 amino acids. The germline V gene has CDR1 MNHEY and CDR2 SVGAGI. CDR3 sequence: CASSYSAGVDEQFF.

The chain uses TRBV4-2 and TRBJ2-2. Germline V gene lookup returns CDR1 LGHNA and CDR2 YNFKEQ. This CDR3 is built from 15 residues. The CDR3 region is CASSQAAAKIGELFF.

The V call is TRBV7-6, the J call TRBJ2-7; TCRdb outputs TRBD1, but without DNA this stays unchecked. Germline-derived CDR1 and CDR2 are SGHVS and FNYEAQ. This CDR3 is built from 15 residues. The CDR3 protein is CASSLSDRGRNEQYF.

V and J are TRBV12-3 or TRBV12-4 and TRBJ2-1; as DNA is missing, the TRBD2 call by TCRdb cannot be tested. The CDR3 sequence is 14 residues long. CDR3 sequence: CASSLGLSGLWQFF.

CDR3 sequence reads: CASTRLAHGDRVNTGELFF. V and J are TRBV27 and TRBJ2-2; TCRdb's assignment of TRBD1 cannot be checked, as there is no DNA. The germline CDR1 and CDR2 sequences are MNHEY and SMNVEV (reference sequence). The CDR3 loop spans 19 amino acids.

The chain uses TRBV27 and TRBJ1-1; as DNA is missing, the TRBD1 call by TCRdb cannot be tested. CDR3 length equals 14 residues. Germline V gives CDR1 MNHEY, CDR2 SMNVEV (reference sequence). The CDR3: CASSLMGAGTEAFF.

This chain joins TRBV5-6 and TRBJ1-1; TCRdb lists TRBD1, though no DNA is available to test this call. This CDR3 is built from 14 residues. CDR1 SGHDT and CDR2 YYEEEE come from the germline V gene. CDR3 sequence: CASSFAGQGTEAFF.

This chain joins TRBV29-1 and TRBJ2-7. The CDR3 loop spans 12 amino acids. CDR1 and CDR2 (germline): SQVTM, ANQGSEA. This chain's CDR3 is CSVQTVVYEQYF.

This chain joins TRBV5-1 and TRBJ2-3; TCRdb's D call of TRBD2 is untestable without DNA. Germline CDR1 reads SGHRS; CDR2 reads YFSETQ. This CDR3 is 15 amino acids long. CDR3: CASSFGERGPDTQYF.

The chain couples TRBV12-3 or TRBV12-4 to TRBJ1-5; TCRdb indicates TRBD1, and absent DNA this call remains unverified. The CDR3 runs 15 residues. The CDR3 is CASSPPERYNQPQHF.

The genes are TRBV20-1 and TRBJ1-5. Germline-derived CDR1 and CDR2 are DFQATT and SNEGSKA (reference sequence). CDR3 length: 12 residues. The chain's CDR3 is CSGSHSNQPQHF.